The rows below give T cell receptor beta chains drawn from one sample of a study of cytomegalovirus exposure and HLA in healthy donors. Method: immunoSEQ multiplex PCR; TCRdb's copy keeps in-frame clones and lacks some. Of just under 150,000 clones detected, 80% to 90% appear once; the ten largest clones hold 4.5% to 5.5%. Source material: PBMCs. Every receptor here comes from a man between 18 and 35 years old in good health and CMV-seropositive. The conserved cysteine and the conserved F or W are not part of the CDR3 here. Fields, in order: clone size, V gene, J gene, CDR3 protein. The size of a clone is reported for some rows only, either as once, few or many, or as a class for expanded clones.

size: once; V: TRBV6-5; J: TRBJ1-1; CDR3: ASTGSKNTEAF
size: NA; V: TRBV20-1; J: TRBJ2-1; CDR3: SAPRGDSQF
size: NA; V: TRBV5-1; J: TRBJ2-2; CDR3: ASSFSQSPGELF
size: once; V: TRBV6-1; J: TRBJ2-7; CDR3: ASSQGNEQY
size: NA; V: TRBV6-1; J: TRBJ1-1; CDR3: ASSELAGLNTEAF
size: NA; V: TRBV6-6; J: TRBJ2-4; CDR3: ASSTGARGPNIQY
size: NA; V: TRBV19; J: TRBJ2-6; CDR3: ATRLAASGANVLT
size: NA; V: TRBV5-1; J: TRBJ2-2; CDR3: ASSHRQGNTGELF
size: NA; V: TRBV7-2; J: TRBJ2-4; CDR3: ASSPQNNRVSKNIQY
size: NA; V: TRBV27; J: TRBJ2-4; CDR3: ASSGGAKNIQY
size: NA; V: TRBV18; J: TRBJ2-1; CDR3: ASSSPGLAGGLNEQF
size: NA; V: TRBV7-2; J: TRBJ1-1; CDR3: ASSLSDAGKSF
size: NA; V: TRBV5-1; J: TRBJ2-3; CDR3: ASSLPRDRVSGGRLDTQY
size: NA; V: TRBV10-1; J: TRBJ1-1; CDR3: ASRDSPGTEAF
size: NA; V: TRBV28; J: TRBJ2-7; CDR3: ASSDPGTGAHEQY
size: NA; V: TRBV28; J: TRBJ2-5; CDR3: ASSFTGQQETQY
size: few; V: TRBV6-5; J: TRBJ2-7; CDR3: ASGAGGPYEQY
size: NA; V: TRBV28; J: TRBJ2-7; CDR3: ASSSLTFSGTGLAYEQY
size: NA; V: TRBV28; J: TRBJ1-4; CDR3: ASTGMVPRTEKLF
size: NA; V: TRBV30; J: TRBJ1-2; CDR3: AEGQGSGYT
size: few; V: TRBV19; J: TRBJ1-1; CDR3: ASSMIRRHSEAF
size: once; V: TRBV19; J: TRBJ1-1; CDR3: ASTRQTNTEAF
size: NA; V: TRBV6-1; J: TRBJ1-5; CDR3: ASSEGGGGQPQH
size: NA; V: TRBV9; J: TRBJ2-1; CDR3: ASSVSAFDEQF
size: once; V: TRBV4-1; J: TRBJ1-2; CDR3: ASSADRGSYGYT
size: NA; V: TRBV7-9; J: TRBJ1-5; CDR3: ASSLSGDRRNQPQH
size: NA; V: TRBV27; J: TRBJ2-1; CDR3: ASSDTGLSSYNEQF
size: NA; V: TRBV7-8; J: TRBJ2-1; CDR3: ASSSSGNTYNEQF
size: many; V: TRBV9; J: TRBJ1-1; CDR3: ARAKACTMNTEAF
size: NA; V: TRBV19; J: TRBJ1-2; CDR3: ASQRKGQHYGYT
size: NA; V: TRBV27; J: TRBJ2-1; CDR3: ASSLSVGSPNPSYNEQF
size: NA; V: TRBV5-5; J: TRBJ2-7; CDR3: ASSPSFYEQY
size: NA; V: TRBV6-5; J: TRBJ2-7; CDR3: ASSYSPGGSYEQY
size: once; V: TRBV5-1; J: TRBJ2-1; CDR3: ASSSGLAGDNEQF
size: once; V: TRBV10-1; J: TRBJ2-3; CDR3: ASSEYSPSTDTQY
size: few; V: TRBV18; J: TRBJ1-5; CDR3: ASSPTGGNQPQH
size: NA; V: TRBV5-1; J: TRBJ1-6; CDR3: ASSLDRVDNSPLH
size: NA; V: TRBV4-1; J: TRBJ1-1; CDR3: ASSHRGGDTEAF
size: NA; V: TRBV6-4; J: TRBJ1-3; CDR3: ASTPKEALLGNTIY
size: NA; V: TRBV6-6; J: TRBJ1-1; CDR3: ASSYEGASTEAF
size: NA; V: TRBV2; J: TRBJ2-7; CDR3: ASRGQGAGEQY
size: NA; V: TRBV14; J: TRBJ1-2; CDR3: ASSQEIRYGYT
size: once; V: TRBV7-8; J: TRBJ2-1; CDR3: ASRAGRWSYNEQF
size: NA; V: TRBV19; J: TRBJ1-3; CDR3: ASGTSSSGNTIY
size: NA; V: TRBV7-9; J: TRBJ1-2; CDR3: ASSFHTGIHGYT
size: NA; V: TRBV11-2; J: TRBJ2-3; CDR3: ASSLRDTQY
size: NA; V: TRBV6-5; J: TRBJ1-1; CDR3: ASSNGQGRNTEAF
size: NA; V: TRBV5-1; J: TRBJ1-1; CDR3: ASKPGQGTEAF
size: NA; V: TRBV2; J: TRBJ2-1; CDR3: ASSAGTSGGSEQF
size: NA; V: TRBV5-1; J: TRBJ1-4; CDR3: ASSHGTGGEKLF
size: NA; V: TRBV6-5; J: TRBJ2-5; CDR3: ASSYSDRETQY
size: NA; V: TRBV4-1; J: TRBJ1-1; CDR3: ASSQDRQGPINTEAF
size: NA; V: TRBV14; J: TRBJ2-5; CDR3: ASRVQAQETQY
size: NA; V: TRBV29-1; J: TRBJ1-1; CDR3: SATGANTEAF